Listed below are T cell receptor beta chains from one sample, sequenced in a study of blood T cell repertoires in COVID-19. Sequencing was performed with immunoSEQ multiplex PCR; in TCRdb, only in-frame clones are kept and a portion is missing. This repertoire shows about 160,000 clones, almost 85% found once; its top ten account for about 20%. Sequencing was done on a sample of peripheral blood. The receptors originated from a woman of 80 years or more with acute or convalescent COVID-19. Each CDR3 is given with its conserved first and last residue. Fields, in order: clone size, J gene, D gene, V gene, CDR3 DNA, CDR3 protein. The D gene is left open where the match is weak. Some rows have no size entry. The others give once, few or many, or a class for an expanded clone.

clone size: NA; J gene: TRBJ2-7; D gene: NA; V gene: TRBV6-1; CDR3 DNA: TGTGCCAGCAGTGAAGCCGTCGGGCCTCTAACTCGGGATGAGCAGTACTTC; CDR3 protein: CASSEAVGPLTRDEQYF
clone size: NA; J gene: TRBJ2-3; D gene: TRBD2; V gene: TRBV11-2; CDR3 DNA: TGTGCCAGCAGCTCGTCGACTAGCGGTCGCACAGATACGCAGTATTTT; CDR3 protein: CASSSSTSGRTDTQYF
clone size: NA; J gene: TRBJ2-2; D gene: TRBD2; V gene: TRBV9; CDR3 DNA: TGTGCCAGCAGCGTAGGGACTAGCGGTACCGGGGAGCTGTTTTTT; CDR3 protein: CASSVGTSGTGELFF
clone size: NA; J gene: TRBJ1-4; D gene: TRBD1; V gene: TRBV30; CDR3 DNA: TGTGCCTGGGCCCACGACAGGGGGAAAAAAGGAAAACTGTTTTTT; CDR3 protein: CAWAHDRGKKGKLFF
clone size: NA; J gene: TRBJ1-4; D gene: NA; V gene: TRBV10-3; CDR3 DNA: TGTGCCATCGGCAGGGCTAATGAAAAACTGTTTTTT; CDR3 protein: CAIGRANEKLFF
clone size: NA; J gene: TRBJ2-7; D gene: TRBD1; V gene: TRBV5-4; CDR3 DNA: TGTGCCAGCAGCAAGGACAGGTACGAGCAGTACTTC; CDR3 protein: CASSKDRYEQYF
clone size: NA; J gene: TRBJ1-4; D gene: TRBD1; V gene: TRBV9; CDR3 DNA: TGTGCCAGCAGCTACCGGGACAGGTTGGATAATGAAAAACTGTTTTTT; CDR3 protein: CASSYRDRLDNEKLFF
clone size: NA; J gene: TRBJ2-1; D gene: TRBD2; V gene: TRBV7-2; CDR3 DNA: TGTGCCAGCAGCTTAGGGGGAGGGAGTAAACGGCAGTTCTTC; CDR3 protein: CASSLGGGSKRQFF
clone size: once; J gene: TRBJ2-7; D gene: TRBD1; V gene: TRBV7-9; CDR3 DNA: TGTGCCAGCAGCCGCACAGGGGGGTCCTACGAGCAGTACTTC; CDR3 protein: CASSRTGGSYEQYF
clone size: NA; J gene: TRBJ2-7; D gene: TRBD2; V gene: TRBV19; CDR3 DNA: TGTGCCAGTAGGGGACTAGCGATCTACGAGCAGTACTTC; CDR3 protein: CASRGLAIYEQYF
clone size: NA; J gene: TRBJ2-5; D gene: NA; V gene: TRBV15; CDR3 DNA: TGTGCCACCAGCAGCCACGTAGCGCCACAAGAGACCCAGTACTTC; CDR3 protein: CATSSHVAPQETQYF
clone size: NA; J gene: TRBJ2-4; D gene: TRBD1; V gene: TRBV6-5; CDR3 DNA: TGTGCCAGTTACCGGGACAGGGGGTCCTCCCCGCAGTACTTC; CDR3 protein: CASYRDRGSSPQYF
clone size: NA; J gene: TRBJ2-1; D gene: NA; V gene: TRBV18; CDR3 DNA: TGTGCCAGCTCACCAACTGGCAGGCAATTTTACAATGAGCAGTTCTTC; CDR3 protein: CASSPTGRQFYNEQFF
clone size: NA; J gene: TRBJ2-4; D gene: NA; V gene: TRBV12-5; CDR3 DNA: TGTGCTAGTGGTTTGGGTCGGTGGGAGGCCAAAAACATTCAGTACTTC; CDR3 protein: CASGLGRWEAKNIQYF
clone size: once; J gene: TRBJ2-5; D gene: NA; V gene: TRBV29-1; CDR3 DNA: TGCAGCGTTACGAGCCGAGAGACCCAGTACTTC; CDR3 protein: CSVTSRETQYF
clone size: NA; J gene: TRBJ1-4; D gene: TRBD1; V gene: TRBV28; CDR3 DNA: TGTGCCACCGAAACAGGGGGGGGTGAAAAACTGTTTTTT; CDR3 protein: CATETGGGEKLFF
clone size: NA; J gene: TRBJ2-5; D gene: TRBD1; V gene: TRBV5-1; CDR3 DNA: TGCGCCAGCAGCTTGGATGGACAGGGCTGGCGAGAGACCCAGTACTTC; CDR3 protein: CASSLDGQGWRETQYF
clone size: NA; J gene: TRBJ2-7; D gene: TRBD2; V gene: TRBV5-1; CDR3 DNA: TGCGCCAGCGGAGAGGGGGGGACTAGCGGAGCTTACGAGCAGTACTTC; CDR3 protein: CASGEGGTSGAYEQYF
clone size: NA; J gene: TRBJ1-3; D gene: NA; V gene: TRBV6-1; CDR3 DNA: TGTGCCATCTCAATGAGCTCTGGAAACACCATATATTTT; CDR3 protein: CAISMSSGNTIYF
clone size: NA; J gene: TRBJ2-7; D gene: NA; V gene: TRBV6-5; CDR3 DNA: TGTGCCAGCAGATCCGGACTGGGGAACAGCGAGCAGTACTTC; CDR3 protein: CASRSGLGNSEQYF
clone size: NA; J gene: TRBJ2-1; D gene: NA; V gene: TRBV4-1; CDR3 DNA: TGCGCCAGCAGCCAAGGCGGGGGCACTAGGTTAGGAGGTGAGCAGTTCTTC; CDR3 protein: CASSQGGGTRLGGEQFF
clone size: NA; J gene: TRBJ1-2; D gene: TRBD1; V gene: TRBV6-2/TRBV6-3; CDR3 DNA: TGTGCCAGCAGTTCCACGACAGGGGCGAAAAAAGGCTACACCTTC; CDR3 protein: CASSSTTGAKKGYTF
clone size: NA; J gene: TRBJ2-3; D gene: NA; V gene: TRBV11-2; CDR3 DNA: TGTGCCAGCAGCTTATATGAGGGCTCAGATACGCAGTATTTT; CDR3 protein: CASSLYEGSDTQYF
clone size: NA; J gene: TRBJ1-5; D gene: NA; V gene: TRBV10-3; CDR3 DNA: TGTGCCATTCAGGGGTCCAGCAATCAGCCCCAGCATTTT; CDR3 protein: CAIQGSSNQPQHF
clone size: NA; J gene: TRBJ2-6; D gene: NA; V gene: TRBV30; CDR3 DNA: TGTGCCTGGACAGCCACGGGCTCTGGGGCCAACGTCCTGACTTTC; CDR3 protein: CAWTATGSGANVLTF
clone size: NA; J gene: TRBJ2-2; D gene: NA; V gene: TRBV6-5; CDR3 DNA: TGTGCCAGCAGTTTAACCGGGGAGCTGTTTTTT; CDR3 protein: CASSLTGELFF
clone size: NA; J gene: TRBJ1-2; D gene: NA; V gene: TRBV6-5; CDR3 DNA: TGTGCCAGCAGTTACTCGAGAGGGTCTAAAAACTATGGCTACACCTTC; CDR3 protein: CASSYSRGSKNYGYTF
clone size: NA; J gene: TRBJ2-7; D gene: NA; V gene: TRBV9; CDR3 DNA: TGTGCCAGCAGCGTAGGAGACGGGGGGCGATACGAGCAGTACTTC; CDR3 protein: CASSVGDGGRYEQYF
clone size: NA; J gene: TRBJ2-3; D gene: NA; V gene: TRBV5-1; CDR3 DNA: TGCGCCAGCAGCCCTTACACAGATACGCAGTATTTT; CDR3 protein: CASSPYTDTQYF
clone size: few; J gene: TRBJ1-6; D gene: NA; V gene: TRBV2; CDR3 DNA: TGTGCCAGCAGCATATCCGGGACACTGGTTTCACCCCTCCACTTT; CDR3 protein: CASSISGTLVSPLHF
clone size: NA; J gene: TRBJ2-5; D gene: NA; V gene: TRBV2; CDR3 DNA: TGTGCCAGCAGTTTAGCTGGTGTCGGGACCCAGTACTTC; CDR3 protein: CASSLAGVGTQYF
clone size: NA; J gene: TRBJ2-1; D gene: NA; V gene: TRBV3-1/TRBV3-2; CDR3 DNA: TGTGCCAGCAGCCAAGTATGGGAGCGTGACAATGAGCAGTTCTTC; CDR3 protein: CASSQVWERDNEQFF
clone size: NA; J gene: TRBJ2-5; D gene: TRBD1; V gene: TRBV19; CDR3 DNA: TGTGCCAGTAGTATGGGGACAGACTTCCAAGAGACCCAGTACTTC; CDR3 protein: CASSMGTDFQETQYF
clone size: NA; J gene: TRBJ1-3; D gene: NA; V gene: TRBV7-2; CDR3 DNA: TGTGCCAGCAGCTTAGCCCAGGTGGCCTCTGGAAACACCATATATTTT; CDR3 protein: CASSLAQVASGNTIYF
clone size: NA; J gene: TRBJ2-1; D gene: TRBD2; V gene: TRBV14; CDR3 DNA: TGTGCCAGCAAAACTCAGGGACTAGCGGGAGTTAGTGAGCAGTTCTTC; CDR3 protein: CASKTQGLAGVSEQFF
clone size: NA; J gene: TRBJ2-1; D gene: NA; V gene: TRBV5-8; CDR3 DNA: TGTGCCAGCAGCTTGAATCCAGGGCGGTACAATGAGCAGTTCTTC; CDR3 protein: CASSLNPGRYNEQFF
clone size: NA; J gene: TRBJ2-5; D gene: NA; V gene: TRBV7-9; CDR3 DNA: TGTGCCAGCAGCTCTCGCGCTAGCGCTCAAGAGACCCAGTACTTC; CDR3 protein: CASSSRASAQETQYF
clone size: NA; J gene: TRBJ1-1; D gene: TRBD1; V gene: TRBV19; CDR3 DNA: TGTGCCAGTAGCCCTCAGGGGGCGCTTGACACTGAAGCTTTCTTT; CDR3 protein: CASSPQGALDTEAFF
clone size: NA; J gene: TRBJ2-7; D gene: TRBD1; V gene: TRBV19; CDR3 DNA: TGTGCCAGTAGTATCCCGGGACAGGGGGTATACGAGCAGTACTTC; CDR3 protein: CASSIPGQGVYEQYF
clone size: NA; J gene: TRBJ2-7; D gene: TRBD2; V gene: TRBV5-4; CDR3 DNA: TGTGCCAGCAGCTTCGGGGGGAGGGGCACCTACGAGCAGTACTTC; CDR3 protein: CASSFGGRGTYEQYF